This T cell receptor (beta chain) emerged from a study of T cell responses to AZD1222 COVID-19 vaccine. As concerns this clone: Its antigen is undetermined.

TCRdb keeps only in-frame clones here, not all; method: immunoSEQ multiplex PCR. The table lists about 210,000 clones, roughly 94% of them singletons, with around 1.8% in the top ten. Whole-study results and caveats: The study sampled repertoires only after the peak T cell response.

Germline CDR1 is SGHVS and CDR2 is FQNEAQ. The CDR3 has 15 residues. V lost 1 base to trimming and J lost 6 bases; unmatched junction nucleotides: 3. The sample was peripheral blood, taken 28 days after the second dose of the MenACWY control vaccine. This clonotype was sampled from an adult who received the MenACWY meningococcal vaccine as a control. This chain connects TRBV7-8 to TRBJ1-6; 7 bases are shared with TRBD1. The chain's CDR3 is CASSLVRQGNSPLHF. The CDR3 nucleotides read TGTGCCAGCAGCTTAGTCCGACAGGGTAATTCACCCCTCCACTTT.